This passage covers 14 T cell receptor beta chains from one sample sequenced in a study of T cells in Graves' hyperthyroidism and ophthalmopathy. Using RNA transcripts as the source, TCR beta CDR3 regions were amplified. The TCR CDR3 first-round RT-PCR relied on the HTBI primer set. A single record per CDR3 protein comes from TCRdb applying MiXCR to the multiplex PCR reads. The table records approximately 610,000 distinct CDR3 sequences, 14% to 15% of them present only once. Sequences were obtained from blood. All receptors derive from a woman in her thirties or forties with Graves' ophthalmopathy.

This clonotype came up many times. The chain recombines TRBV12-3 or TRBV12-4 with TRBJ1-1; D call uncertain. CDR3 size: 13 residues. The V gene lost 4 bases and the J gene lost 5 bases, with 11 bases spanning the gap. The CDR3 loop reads CASSSREETEAFF. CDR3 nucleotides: TGTGCCAGCAGTTCCCGGGAGGAGACTGAAGCTTTCTTT.

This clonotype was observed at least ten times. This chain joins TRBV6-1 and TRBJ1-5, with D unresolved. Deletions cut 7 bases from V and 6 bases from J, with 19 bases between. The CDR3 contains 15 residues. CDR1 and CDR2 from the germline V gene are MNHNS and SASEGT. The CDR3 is CASTPTFGIGQPQHF. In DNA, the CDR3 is TGTGCCAGCACCCCAACGTTTGGGATCGGTCAGCCCCAGCATTTT.

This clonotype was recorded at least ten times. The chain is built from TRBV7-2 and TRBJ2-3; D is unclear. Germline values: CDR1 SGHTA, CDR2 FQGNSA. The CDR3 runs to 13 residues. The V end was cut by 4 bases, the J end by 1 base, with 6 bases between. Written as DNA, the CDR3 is TGTGCCAGCAGCTCTTGGGGCACAGATACGCAGTATTTT. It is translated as CASSSWGTDTQYF.

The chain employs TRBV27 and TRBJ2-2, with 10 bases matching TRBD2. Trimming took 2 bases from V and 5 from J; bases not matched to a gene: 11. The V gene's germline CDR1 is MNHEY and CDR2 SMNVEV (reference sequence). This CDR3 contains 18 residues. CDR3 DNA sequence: TGTGCCAGCAGTTTAAGGCTAGCGGGAGTGGTGAGGACCGGGGAGCTGTTTTTT. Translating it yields CASSLRLAGVVRTGELFF.

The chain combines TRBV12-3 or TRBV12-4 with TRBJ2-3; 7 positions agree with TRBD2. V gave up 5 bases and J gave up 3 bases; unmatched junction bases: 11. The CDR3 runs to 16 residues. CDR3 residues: CASSPSGGHKTDTQYF. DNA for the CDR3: TGTGCCAGCAGTCCCTCGGGGGGTCATAAGACAGATACGCAGTATTTT.

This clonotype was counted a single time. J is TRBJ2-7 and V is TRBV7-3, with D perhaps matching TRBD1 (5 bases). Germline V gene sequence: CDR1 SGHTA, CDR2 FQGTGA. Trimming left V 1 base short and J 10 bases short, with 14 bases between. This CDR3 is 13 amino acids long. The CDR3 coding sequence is TGTGCCAGCAGCTTAATATCAGGGTCGGAACAGTACTTC. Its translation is CASSLISGSEQYF.

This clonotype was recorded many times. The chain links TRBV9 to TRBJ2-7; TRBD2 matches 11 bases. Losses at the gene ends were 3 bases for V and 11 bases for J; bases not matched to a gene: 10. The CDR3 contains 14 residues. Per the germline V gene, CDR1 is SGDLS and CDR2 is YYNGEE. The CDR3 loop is CASSDGGLAGGEYF. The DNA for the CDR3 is TGTGCCAGCAGCGACGGTGGTCTAGCGGGAGGAGAGTACTTC.

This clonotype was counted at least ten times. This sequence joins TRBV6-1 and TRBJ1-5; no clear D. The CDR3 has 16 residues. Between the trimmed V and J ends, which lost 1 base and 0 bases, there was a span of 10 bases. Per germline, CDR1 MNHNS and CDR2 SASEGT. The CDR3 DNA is TGTGCCAGCAGTGAAGGAGGACCTTATAGCAATCAGCCCCAGCATTTT. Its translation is CASSEGGPYSNQPQHF.

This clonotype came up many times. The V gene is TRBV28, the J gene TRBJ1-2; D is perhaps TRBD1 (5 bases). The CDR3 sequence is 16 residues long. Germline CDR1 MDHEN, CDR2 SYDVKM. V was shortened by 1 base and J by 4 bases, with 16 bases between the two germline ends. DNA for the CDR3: TGTGCCAGCAGTTTATATTCAGTAGCGGGGGGCTATGGCTACACCTTC. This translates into CASSLYSVAGGYGYTF.

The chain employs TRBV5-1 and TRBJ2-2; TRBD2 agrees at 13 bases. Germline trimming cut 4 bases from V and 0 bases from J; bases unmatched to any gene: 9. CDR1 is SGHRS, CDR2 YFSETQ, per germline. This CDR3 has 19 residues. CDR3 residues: CASSTTRLAGGSNTGELFF. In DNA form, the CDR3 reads TGCGCCAGCAGCACCACCAGACTAGCGGGAGGTTCGAACACCGGGGAGCTGTTTTTT.

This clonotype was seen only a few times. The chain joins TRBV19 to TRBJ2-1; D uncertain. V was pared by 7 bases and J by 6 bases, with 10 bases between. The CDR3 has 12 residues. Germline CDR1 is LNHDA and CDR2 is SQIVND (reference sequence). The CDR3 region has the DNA TGTGCCAGTACCAGTCGAGGCAATGAGCAGTTCTTC. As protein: CASTSRGNEQFF. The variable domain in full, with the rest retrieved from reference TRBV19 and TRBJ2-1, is DGGITQSPKYLFRKEGQNVTLSCEQNLNHDAMYWYRQDPGQGLRLIYYSQIVNDFQKGDIAEGYSVSREKKESFPLTVTSAQKNPTAFYLCASTSRGNEQFFGPGTRLTVL.

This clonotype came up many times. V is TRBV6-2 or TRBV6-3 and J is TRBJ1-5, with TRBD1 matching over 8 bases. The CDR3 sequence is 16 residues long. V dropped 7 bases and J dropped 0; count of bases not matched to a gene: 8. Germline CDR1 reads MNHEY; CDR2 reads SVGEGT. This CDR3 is CASTRQGSYSNQPQHF. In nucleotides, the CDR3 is TGTGCCAGCACCAGACAGGGGTCTTATAGCAATCAGCCCCAGCATTTT.

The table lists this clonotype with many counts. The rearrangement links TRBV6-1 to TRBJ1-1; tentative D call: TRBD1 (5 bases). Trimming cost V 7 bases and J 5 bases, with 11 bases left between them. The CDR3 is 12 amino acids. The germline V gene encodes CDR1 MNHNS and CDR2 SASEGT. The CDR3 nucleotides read TGTGCCAGCACCCAGGGCTGGACTGAAGCTTTCTTT. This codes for CASTQGWTEAFF.

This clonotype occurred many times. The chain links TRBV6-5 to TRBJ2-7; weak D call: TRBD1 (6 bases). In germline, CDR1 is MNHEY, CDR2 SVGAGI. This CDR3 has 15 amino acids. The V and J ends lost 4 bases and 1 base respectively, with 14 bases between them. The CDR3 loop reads CASSWAGDRSYEQYF. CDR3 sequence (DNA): TGTGCCAGCAGTTGGGCTGGTGACAGGTCCTACGAGCAGTACTTC.